This T cell receptor (beta chain) was documented in a study of a mutant IDH1 vaccine in newly diagnosed glioma. Study as a whole: Vaccinations were initiated 4-6 weeks following radiotherapy alone, or were given together with temozolomide cycles. Week 35 was assigned to visit V12, and week 47 was assigned to visit V13.

The repertoire was sequenced with immunoSEQ multiplex PCR; TCRdb's copy has only in-frame clones and lacks some. The sample has some 63,000 clones, about 74% seen once. The table lists this clone with a few counts. Its antigen remains unidentified. As to time point: week 35, safety follow-up. Mutant IDH1 20-mer peptide, at 300 ug, made up each vaccine dose, with topical imiquimod. J was trimmed by 5 bases and V by 0 bases; bases with no gene match: 4. Germline CDR1 and CDR2: SGHRS and YFSETQ. CDR3 length: 15 residues. Sequencing used PBMCs, obtained from a glioma patient whose treatment included an IDH1 peptide vaccine. The origin of this receptor is a man in his fifties or sixties with glioma. The chain has TRBV5-1 and TRBJ2-2, with 7 bases lining up with TRBD1. As DNA, the CDR3 is TGCGCCAGCAGCTTGGAACTACAGGGGACCGGGGAGCTGTTTTTT. This codes for CASSLELQGTGELFF.